These 11 T cell receptor beta chains share one sample of origin, sequenced in a study of cytomegalovirus exposure and HLA in healthy donors. Researchers ran the PCR with 60 Vbeta and 13 Jbeta primers. Profiled with immunoSEQ multiplex PCR; TCRdb holds only in-frame clones, not every one. The sample carries some 100,000 clones, approximately 84% recorded once. The sample taken for sequencing was PBMCs. The receptor source for this set is a girl aged 2-10 years in good health and CMV-seropositive.

The chain recombines TRBV5-1 with TRBJ2-7; maybe TRBD2 (7 bases). With 4 bases removed from V and 3 bases from J, the gap between germline ends came to 14 bases. Germline V gene data show CDR1 as SGHRS and CDR2 as YFSETQ. The CDR3 totals 14 residues. This CDR3 is CASSPFGGHYEQYF. The CDR3 region has the DNA TGCGCCAGCAGCCCTTTCGGGGGGCACTACGAGCAGTACTTC. The full variable domain, its missing parts supplied by reference TRBV5-1 and TRBJ2-7, is KAGVTQTPRYLIKTRGQQVTLSCSPISGHRSVSWYQQTPGQGLQFLFEYFSETQRNKGNFPGRFSGRQFSNSRSEMNVSTLELGDSALYLCASSPFGGHYEQYFGPGTRLTVT.

The CDR3 DNA reads as TGTGCCAGCACCCCGACAGGAAGCAATGAAAAACTGTTTTTT. It is translated as CASTPTGSNEKLFF. V usage is TRBV28 and J usage is TRBJ1-4; D perhaps matches TRBD1 (6 bases). Trimming left V 7 bases short and J 5 bases short, with 14 bases between. The CDR3 has 14 residues. Per the germline V gene, CDR1 is MDHEN and CDR2 is SYDVKM.

V gene TRBV27 combines with J gene TRBJ2-3; the match to TRBD2 covers 8 bases. This CDR3 contains 14 residues. The trim removed 2 bases at V and 4 bases at J, leaving 2 bases unmatched. The germline V gene has CDR1 MNHEY and CDR2 SMNVEV (reference sequence). CDR3 DNA: TGTGCCAGCAGTTTAGCGGGAGGCTCAGATACGCAGTATTTT. Protein product: CASSLAGGSDTQYF.

The V and J genes are TRBV10-3 and TRBJ2-1; 10 nucleotides align to TRBD1. The germline gives CDR1 ENHRY, CDR2 SYGVKD. CDR3 size: 15 residues. J gave up 9 bases and V 6 bases, and 11 bases lay outside the gene matches. The CDR3 loop is CAISDPGQGPFEQFF. The CDR3 DNA reads as TGTGCCATCAGCGATCCGGGACAGGGGCCATTTGAGCAGTTCTTC.

This chain uses TRBV19 with TRBJ1-1; D gene uncertain. CDR3 length: 13 amino acids. Germline V gene sequence: CDR1 LNHDA, CDR2 SQIVND (reference sequence). With 7 bases removed from V and 1 base from J, the gap between germline ends came to 10 bases. CDR3 residues: CASTYRANTEAFF. In nucleotides, the CDR3 is TGTGCCAGTACTTACAGAGCGAACACTGAAGCTTTCTTT.

The chain is built from TRBV30 and TRBJ1-2; no clear D gene. The CDR3 runs to 13 residues. V dropped 3 bases and J dropped 3 bases, with 11 bases sitting between them. Germline CDR1 GTSNPN, CDR2 SVGIG (reference sequence). The DNA of the CDR3 is TGTGCCTGGAGAGCGTTATCCGACTATGGCTACACCTTC. Its translation: CAWRALSDYGYTF.

The chain has TRBV25-1 and TRBJ1-4; D perhaps matches TRBD1 (6 bases). V was cut by 4 bases and J by 9 bases, with 6 bases left in between. This CDR3 has 11 amino acids. CDR1 MGHDK and CDR2 SYGVNS come from the germline V gene. The CDR3 protein is CASSGDKKLFF. Written as DNA, the CDR3 is TGTGCCAGCAGTGGGGACAAAAAACTGTTTTTT.

The rearrangement uses TRBV6-5 and TRBJ2-7, with 9 bases lining up with TRBD1. The germline V gene has CDR1 MNHEY and CDR2 SVGAGI. This CDR3 has 15 amino acids. The V segment lost 3 bases and the J segment 3 bases; nucleotides outside the gene matches: 6. CDR3 nucleotides: TGTGCCAGCAGTTATCGGACAGGGGCGTTCTACGAGCAGTACTTC. It specifies CASSYRTGAFYEQYF.

V gene TRBV5-1 combines with J gene TRBJ2-3; 7 bases are a match to TRBD2. Looked up from germline, CDR1 is SGHRS and CDR2 is YFSETQ. There are 15 residues in the CDR3. The junction had 7 bases not matched to a gene; V was cut back by 0 bases and J by 6 bases. CDR3: CASSLGGGRSDTQYF. The CDR3 DNA is TGCGCCAGCAGCTTGGGGGGCGGGAGATCGGATACGCAGTATTTT.

The chain recombines TRBV9 with TRBJ2-3; possible D gene TRBD2, 5 bases. The CDR3 has 15 residues. V was shortened by 0 bases and J by 5 bases, with 13 bases between the two germline ends. Looked up from germline, CDR1 is SGDLS and CDR2 is YYNGEE. CDR3 residues: CASSVDGLGRDTQYF. CDR3 nucleotides: TGTGCCAGCAGCGTAGATGGCCTGGGGAGAGATACGCAGTATTTT.

This chain joins TRBV15 and TRBJ1-5, with 7 positions matching TRBD1. Germline V gives CDR1 LNHNV, CDR2 YYDKDF (reference sequence). V lost 5 bases, J lost 6 bases, and 10 bases stayed unmatched. The CDR3 consists of 15 residues. In DNA form, the CDR3 reads TGTGCCACCAGCCTACAAGTACAGGGGATTCAGCCCCAGCATTTT. Its protein product is CATSLQVQGIQPQHF.